One sample yielded the 28 T cell receptor beta chains listed below, sequenced in a study of CD4 T cells in relation to SARS-CoV-2 and coronaviruses. Antigen specificity for these receptors is unknown. Data came from immunoSEQ multiplex PCR; TCRdb stores just in-frame clones and leaves some out. This sample has about 29,000 clones, with about two thirds found just once. The unexposed donors gave CD4+ T cells in 2011-2018, prior to COVID-19. The cells were cultured for about ten days before CD4+ T cells were isolated. Material for sequencing was CD4+ T cells from PBMCs, cultured in vitro. The receptors originated from a human donor in good health.

The gene calls are TRBV5-6 and TRBJ1-3; TRBD1 matches at 9 bases. Germline assignment: CDR1 SGHDT and CDR2 YYEEEE. Trimming cost V 1 base and J 4 bases; bases outside gene matches: 3. The CDR3 is made up of 15 amino acids. Here the CDR3 DNA reads TGTGCCAGCAGCTTGTGGGACAGGGCGGGAAACACCATATATTTT. It is translated as CASSLWDRAGNTIYF.

V gene TRBV6-5 combines with J gene TRBJ2-7; D possibly corresponds to TRBD1 (6 bases). The CDR3 is 15 residues long. Germline loops: CDR1 MNHEY, CDR2 SVGAGI. V was cut by 0 bases and J by 5 bases, with 14 bases left in between. CDR3 protein: CASSYSIQTGHEQYF. In DNA, the CDR3 is TGTGCCAGCAGTTACTCGATACAGACAGGACACGAGCAGTACTTC.

The genes are TRBV9 and TRBJ1-4, with D perhaps matching TRBD1 (5 bases). The germline CDR1 and CDR2 sequences are SGDLS and YYNGEE. The CDR3 runs to 15 residues. V lost 0 bases to trimming and J lost 7 bases, with 13 bases between them. The CDR3 DNA reads TGTGCCAGCAGCGTAGGTTCAGGGAACGCTGAAAAACTGTTTTTT. This translates into CASSVGSGNAEKLFF.

The J gene is TRBJ1-5, the V gene TRBV6-5; unclear D gene. The V gene lost 9 bases and the J gene lost 3 bases, with 9 bases spanning the gap. Looked up from germline, CDR1 is MNHEY and CDR2 is SVGAGI. The CDR3 is 12 residues long. The CDR3, as DNA: TGTGCCAGTTGGGCAGCCAATCAGCCCCAGCATTTT. Protein: CASWAANQPQHF.

The V call is TRBV9, the J call TRBJ2-7; D gene uncertain. CDR3 length equals 18 residues. The germline V gene encodes CDR1 SGDLS and CDR2 YYNGEE. The germline V and J ends were trimmed by 0 bases and 6 bases, with 25 bases remaining between them. CDR3 coding DNA: TGTGCCAGCAGCGTAGCGTCCTCTCCTTTGGACGGCCCGGGCGAGCAGTACTTC. Protein sequence: CASSVASSPLDGPGEQYF. The variable domain in full, with the rest retrieved from reference TRBV9 and TRBJ2-7, is DSGVTQTPKHLITATGQRVTLRCSPRSGDLSVYWYQQSLDQGLQFLIQYYNGEERAKGNILERFSAQQFPDLHSELNLSSLELGDSALYFCASSVASSPLDGPGEQYFGPGTRLTVT.

The chain joins TRBV7-9 to TRBJ1-4; TRBD1 agrees at 10 bases. This CDR3 is 15 amino acids long. The V segment lost 5 bases and the J segment 5 bases; nucleotides outside the gene matches: 5. Looked up from germline, CDR1 is SEHNR and CDR2 is FQNEAQ (reference sequence). The CDR3 region is CASSVQGQGNEKLFF. The CDR3 nucleotides read TGTGCCAGCAGCGTGCAGGGACAGGGGAATGAAAAACTGTTTTTT.

The rearrangement uses TRBV9 and TRBJ2-7, with 7 bases lining up with TRBD2. Germline V gene sequence: CDR1 SGDLS, CDR2 YYNGEE. This CDR3 spans 15 amino acids. V lost 3 bases and J lost 4; bases outside the gene matches: 10. The CDR3 sequence is CASSARGGANYEQYF. The CDR3 DNA sequence: TGTGCCAGCAGCGCTCGGGGAGGGGCCAATTACGAGCAGTACTTC.

The chain couples TRBV11-2 to TRBJ2-7, with D maybe TRBD1 (5 bases). V was clipped by 5 bases and J by 2 bases, with 16 bases between them. In germline, CDR1 is SGHAT, CDR2 FQNNGV. The length of the CDR3 is 15 residues. CDR3 bases: TGTGCCAGCAGCCCTAGGACAAATTACGCCTACGAGCAGTACTTC. It codes for CASSPRTNYAYEQYF.

CDR3 sequence: CASSSHGGGLAGGSNEQFF. Here the CDR3 DNA reads TGTGCCAGCAGCTCTCATGGAGGGGGACTAGCGGGGGGGAGCAATGAGCAGTTCTTC. The genes are TRBV5-6 and TRBJ2-1, with 16 bases fitting TRBD2. The trim removed 3 bases at V and 6 bases at J, leaving 12 bases unmatched. The V gene's germline CDR1 is SGHDT and CDR2 YYEEEE. The CDR3 consists of 19 residues.

In the case of this clone: Different DNA sequences within this sample yield the same CDR3. This rearrangement joins TRBV18 to TRBJ2-7, with a tentative D call TRBD1 (5 bases). The length of the CDR3 is 14 residues. V lost 1 base to trimming and J lost 2 bases, with 9 bases between them. Germline-derived CDR1 and CDR2 are KGHSH and LQKENI. The CDR3 region is CASSPRQGTYEQYF. As DNA, the CDR3 is TGTGCCAGCTCACCACGCCAGGGTACCTACGAGCAGTACTTC.

This chain uses TRBV19 with TRBJ1-2; possibly TRBD1 for D (6 bases). The CDR3 length is 13 residues. With 3 bases removed from V and 6 bases from J, the gap between germline ends came to 11 bases. Per germline, CDR1 LNHDA and CDR2 SQIVND (reference sequence). The CDR3 is CASSIGQTNGYTF. The CDR3 DNA reads TGTGCCAGTAGTATCGGACAGACCAATGGCTACACCTTC.

The chain uses TRBV25-1 and TRBJ2-5; D unresolved. The germline V and J ends were trimmed by 6 bases and 0 bases, with 17 bases remaining between them. This CDR3 has 16 residues. CDR1 is MGHDK and CDR2 is SYGVNS in the germline V gene. Here the CDR3 reads CASRNWVSPYQETQYF. CDR3 bases: TGTGCCAGCAGGAATTGGGTCAGTCCGTACCAAGAGACCCAGTACTTC.

This clone was seen only once. The genes are TRBV7-2 and TRBJ1-1; D perhaps matches TRBD1 (6 bases). Trimming left V 5 bases short and J 4 bases short, with 11 bases between. Germline V gene sequence: CDR1 SGHTA, CDR2 FQGNSA. This CDR3 contains 13 residues. This CDR3 is CASSAQGFTEAFF. The CDR3 DNA is TGTGCCAGCAGCGCCCAGGGGTTCACTGAAGCTTTCTTT.

The V and J genes are TRBV29-1 and TRBJ2-1; 7 nucleotides align to TRBD2. CDR1 is SQVTM, CDR2 ANQGSEA, per germline. V lost 3 bases to trimming and J lost 9 bases; unmatched junction nucleotides: 11. The CDR3 contains 14 residues. Here the CDR3 reads CSVDGREGGGEQFF. CDR3 coding DNA: TGCAGCGTTGACGGCAGGGAGGGTGGTGGTGAGCAGTTCTTC.

The CDR3 here is CASSYSWLSPLHF. The CDR3 region has the DNA TGTGCCAGCAGTTACTCCTGGCTTTCACCCCTCCACTTT. The genes are TRBV6-5 and TRBJ1-6; D not certain. This CDR3 has 13 amino acids. Trimming removed 0 bases at V and 9 bases at J, with 6 bases between. The germline V gene has CDR1 MNHEY and CDR2 SVGAGI.

The chain joins TRBV11-3 to TRBJ2-5; no clear D gene. CDR1 and CDR2 from the germline V gene are SGHNT and YENEEA. Deletions cut 0 bases from V and 2 bases from J, with 4 bases between. The CDR3 extends over 13 amino acids. Here the CDR3 reads CASSLEGQETQYF. The DNA of the CDR3 is TGTGCCAGCAGCTTAGAGGGGCAAGAGACCCAGTACTTC.

This chain links TRBV14 with TRBJ1-1; the D gene is possibly TRBD1 (6 bases). This CDR3 contains 14 residues. Trimming removed 1 base at V and 2 bases at J, with 8 bases between. CDR1 is SGHDN, CDR2 FVKESK, per germline. In DNA, the CDR3 is TGTGCCAGCAGCCAAGGACAGGTTAACACTGAAGCTTTCTTT. Protein product: CASSQGQVNTEAFF.

The rearrangement links TRBV6-1 to TRBJ1-2, with 9 bases identical to TRBD1. The CDR3 loop spans 14 amino acids. The germline gives CDR1 MNHNS, CDR2 SASEGT. Trimming cost V 6 bases and J 7 bases; bases outside gene matches: 9. The chain's CDR3 is CASRTPGQGSGYTF. CDR3 sequence (DNA): TGTGCCAGCAGAACGCCGGGACAGGGAAGTGGCTACACCTTC.

This clone has only one observation. This rearrangement joins TRBV6-5 to TRBJ2-7; possibly TRBD2 for D (6 bases). V was shortened by 7 bases and J by 5 bases, with 18 bases between the two germline ends. The CDR3 has 14 residues. Germline V lookup: CDR1 MNHEY, CDR2 SVGAGI. CDR3 DNA sequence: TGTGCCAGCACCCCGGGACTTACAGTCCACGAGCAGTACTTC. Translation gives CASTPGLTVHEQYF.

The chain recombines TRBV5-4 with TRBJ2-1; 7 nucleotides align to TRBD2. Trimming removed 0 bases from V and 0 bases from J; junction bases left unmatched: 0. This CDR3 has 15 residues. Germline values: CDR1 SGHNT, CDR2 YYREEE (reference sequence). The CDR3 here is CASSLGGSSYNEQFF. The CDR3 nucleotides are TGTGCCAGCAGCTTGGGCGGGAGCTCCTACAATGAGCAGTTCTTC.

The V gene is TRBV19, the J gene TRBJ1-2; TRBD1 is a possible D gene (6 bases). Trimming left V 3 bases short and J 8 bases short, with 16 bases between. The CDR3 spans 14 residues. Germline CDR1 is LNHDA and CDR2 is SQIVND (reference sequence). The CDR3 DNA reads TGTGCCAGTAGTATCATGACAGGTTCTGGGGGCTACACCTTC. This encodes CASSIMTGSGGYTF. The full variable domain, its missing parts supplied by reference TRBV19 and TRBJ1-2, is DGGITQSPKYLFRKEGQNVTLSCEQNLNHDAMYWYRQDPGQGLRLIYYSQIVNDFQKGDIAEGYSVSREKKESFPLTVTSAQKNPTAFYLCASSIMTGSGGYTFGSGTRLTVV.

The chain combines TRBV6-5 with TRBJ1-2; tentatively, D is TRBD1 (5 bases). Germline V gives CDR1 MNHEY, CDR2 SVGAGI. The CDR3 loop spans 15 amino acids. V lost 6 bases and J 0 bases, leaving 14 bases between the germline ends. The DNA of the CDR3 is TGTGCCAGCAGCCTCGGGACGGGAGCTAACTATGGCTACACCTTC. It is translated as CASSLGTGANYGYTF.

The chain links TRBV6-5 to TRBJ1-2, with 7 bases identical to TRBD1. The CDR3 extends over 13 amino acids. Unmatched junction bases numbered 5, after V lost 6 bases and J lost 4 bases. Germline CDR1 reads MNHEY; CDR2 reads SVGAGI. DNA for the CDR3: TGTGCCAGCAGCCTTCCAGGGGGCTATGGCTACACCTTC. As protein: CASSLPGGYGYTF.

This clone was found a few times. CDR3 residues: CAWSTLHEQFF. The CDR3 DNA reads as TGTGCCTGGAGTACTTTACATGAGCAGTTCTTC. The chain has TRBV30 and TRBJ2-1; no clear D. Germline V lookup: CDR1 GTSNPN, CDR2 SVGIG (reference sequence). The germline V and J ends were trimmed by 2 bases and 8 bases, with 7 bases remaining between them. There are 11 residues in the CDR3. Combining the CDR3 with reference TRBV30 and TRBJ2-1 gives the whole variable domain SQTIHQWPATLVQPVGSPLSLECTVEGTSNPNLYWYRQAAGRGLQLLFYSVGIGQISSEVPQNLSASRPQDRQFILSSKKLLLSDSGFYLCAWSTLHEQFFGPGTRLTVL.

The V and J genes are TRBV11-3 and TRBJ2-1, with TRBD2 matching 11 bases. The CDR3 is 14 residues long. V shed 4 bases and J 9 bases; nucleotides not matched to a gene: 5. Looked up from germline, CDR1 is SGHNT and CDR2 is YENEEA. CDR3 bases: TGTGCCAGCAGCTCGCTAGCGGGAGGCGGTGAGCAGTTCTTC. It is translated as CASSSLAGGGEQFF.

Only a few counts were recorded for this clone. This chain uses TRBV2 with TRBJ1-1; possible D gene TRBD1, 5 bases. CDR3 length: 16 residues. Germline V gene lookup returns CDR1 SNHLY and CDR2 FYNNEI. With 2 bases removed from V and 2 bases from J, the gap between germline ends came to 15 bases. CDR3 amino acids: CASSELRGRGNTEAFF. The DNA for the CDR3 is TGTGCCAGCAGTGAACTCCGGGGGAGAGGCAACACTGAAGCTTTCTTT.

V usage is TRBV7-2 and J usage is TRBJ2-7, with 7 nucleotides matching TRBD1. The CDR3 loop spans 14 amino acids. CDR1 is SGHTA and CDR2 is FQGNSA in the germline V gene. Trimming cost V 5 bases and J 0 bases; bases outside gene matches: 4. The CDR3 reads CASSAGTASYEQYF. CDR3 nucleotide sequence: TGTGCCAGCAGCGCCGGGACAGCCTCCTACGAGCAGTACTTC.

The chain has TRBV4-3 and TRBJ2-1, with 9 bases fitting TRBD2. The CDR3 length is 18 residues. Germline V gene sequence: CDR1 LGHNA, CDR2 YSLEER. V lost 4 bases, J lost 7 bases, and 17 bases stayed unmatched. The CDR3 region is CASSPRTGRGGLGNEQFF. CDR3 DNA: TGCGCCAGCAGCCCTCGCACCGGGCGGGGGGGCCTTGGGAATGAGCAGTTCTTC.